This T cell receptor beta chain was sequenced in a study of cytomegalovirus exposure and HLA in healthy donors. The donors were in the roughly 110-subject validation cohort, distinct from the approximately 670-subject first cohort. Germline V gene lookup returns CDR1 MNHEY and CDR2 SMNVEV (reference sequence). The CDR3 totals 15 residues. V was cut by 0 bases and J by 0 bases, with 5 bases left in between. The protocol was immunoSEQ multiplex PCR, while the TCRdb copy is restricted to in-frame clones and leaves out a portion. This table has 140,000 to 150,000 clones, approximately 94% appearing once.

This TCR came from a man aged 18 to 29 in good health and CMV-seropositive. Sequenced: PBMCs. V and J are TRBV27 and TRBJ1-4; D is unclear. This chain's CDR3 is CASSLSGATNEKLFF. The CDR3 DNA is TGTGCCAGCAGTTTATCGGGAGCAACTAATGAAAAACTGTTTTTT. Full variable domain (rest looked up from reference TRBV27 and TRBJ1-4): EAQVTQNPRYLITVTGKKLTVTCSQNMNHEYMSWYRQDPGLGLRQIYYSMNVEVTDKGDVPEGYKVSRKEKRNFPLILESPSPNQTSLYFCASSLSGATNEKLFFGSGTQLSVL.